This T cell receptor beta chain was documented in a study of CD8+ T cells in alopecia areata. Overall study: Those patients who were treated received oral tofacitinib, which was given at 5 to 10 mg twice daily for moderate-to-severe alopecia areata. The SALT score measured affected scalp surface percentage in treated patients.

The authors extracted RNA and reverse transcribed it into cDNA as the sequencing template. This table comes from immunoSEQ multiplex PCR, and its TCRdb copy is limited to in-frame clones, with some not included. The table lists approximately 100,000 clones, 55% to 70% of them singletons. Remarks on this clone: Its target is unknown.

The trim removed 0 bases at V and 4 bases at J, leaving 12 bases unmatched. Germline-derived CDR1 and CDR2 are SGDLS and YYNGEE. CDR3 length: 17 residues. Treatment in this sample: oral pan-JAK inhibitor, 5-10 mg twice daily. General study results and limits: Patients shared TCRs less clearly than mice did, possibly owing to HLA. Alphabeta T cells residing in normal skin are also sequenced in scalp samples.

The sequence came from a human donor with alopecia areata. The chain has TRBV9 and TRBJ1-2; TRBD1 matches 7 bases. The source material was CD8+ T cells sorted from blood, sampled at week 56, from a patient treated with tofacitinib. CDR3 region: CASSVGVKTGRAYGYTF. As DNA, the CDR3 is TGTGCCAGCAGCGTAGGGGTGAAGACAGGGAGGGCCTATGGCTACACCTTC.